Here is one T cell receptor (beta chain) with its context. The data were obtained in a study of cytomegalovirus exposure and HLA in healthy donors. The germline V gene has CDR1 LNHDA and CDR2 SQIVND (reference sequence). There are 16 residues in the CDR3. V shed 6 bases and J 7 bases; nucleotides not matched to a gene: 13. The PCR contained 60 Vbeta and 13 Jbeta primers. Sequencing was performed with immunoSEQ multiplex PCR; in TCRdb, only in-frame clones are kept and a portion is missing. Of 150,000 to 200,000 clones listed, around 87% were seen once; the top ten hold approximately 2%. V and J are TRBV19 and TRBJ1-5; 9 bases fit TRBD1. This clonotype was sampled from a woman aged 18-29 years in good health and CMV-seronegative. The sequencing input was PBMCs. The CDR3 is CASSTITGGAEQPQHF. The CDR3 DNA follows: TGTGCCAGTAGCACAATAACAGGGGGCGCAGAACAGCCCCAGCATTTT.